The clone carrying this T cell receptor (beta chain) was seen repeatedly, ten times or more. Its specificity is not known. This sample was included in a study of blood T cells in healthy people across ages. The authors ran a second PCR of roughly 7 to 11 cycles using a sample-barcoded 5' primer and a J-beta primer mix. Each CDR3 protein gets one entry after TCRdb re-called the 5' RACE reads with MiXCR. This sample has around 1,700,000 distinct CDR3 sequences, with roughly 30% found just once. Findings and caveats of the study: Unsorted PBMCs blocked a conclusive comparison of naive and antigen-experienced cells. Greater diversity and more naive CD4+ cells were seen in long-lived donors than in aged donors. TCR beta diversity correlated strongly with naive T cell percentage.

Germline V gene lookup returns CDR1 SGHDT and CDR2 YYEEEE. Trimming pared 0 bases from V and 5 bases from J, leaving 11 bases between. This CDR3 has 14 amino acids. The material sequenced was blood. The receptor was derived from a woman in her thirties in good health. The chain couples TRBV5-6 to TRBJ2-5; D is ambiguous. CDR3: CASSLGSESETQYF. The CDR3, as DNA: TGTGCCAGCAGCTTGGGTTCGGAGTCCGAGACCCAGTACTTC.